This TCR beta chain was retrieved from a study of cytomegalovirus exposure and HLA in healthy donors. Study details: According to later analysis, the same platform produced the roughly 120 validation and 666 first-cohort repertoires. Points from the study as a whole: Overall, about 160 TCR beta chains were annotated as cytomegalovirus-associated. Subsequent analysis revealed that first-cohort TCR clusters tended to co-occur in the 120 or so validation repertoires.

Donors came from a validation cohort of about 120 subjects, distinct from the first 666-subject cohort. Profiled with immunoSEQ multiplex PCR; TCRdb holds only in-frame clones, not every one. The repertoire includes about 130,000 clones, about 87% of them detected once, and roughly 6.5% sits in the top ten. About this clone: Its target is unknown.

This TCR came from a woman under 40 in good health and CMV-seropositive. The sample consisted of PBMCs.

The CDR3: CAISDFGYTEYEQYF. The CDR3 bases are TGTGCCATCAGTGACTTCGGTTATACAGAGTACGAGCAGTACTTC. The chain recombines TRBV10-3 with TRBJ2-7; no definite D call. Trimming stripped 3 bases from V and 4 bases from J, with 16 bases between. The CDR3 spans 15 residues. Germline CDR1 reads ENHRY; CDR2 reads SYGVKD.